This T cell receptor (beta chain) was captured by sequencing in a study of blood T cell repertoires in COVID-19. About the research overall: Acute-phase and convalescent COVID-19 samples originated in the United States, Italy and Spain. T cells, B-cell-depleted T cells, or PBMCs supplied cDNA or gDNA.

The length of the CDR3 is 15 residues. Germline lookup yields CDR1 LGHDT and CDR2 YNNKEL (reference sequence). V was pared by 6 bases and J by 5 bases, with 8 bases of the junction left unmatched. This table comes from immunoSEQ multiplex PCR, and its TCRdb copy is limited to in-frame clones, with some not included. The data contain 150,000 to 200,000 clones, approximately 80% of them singletons. The sequence came from a woman older than 75 with acute or convalescent COVID-19. The chain is built from TRBV3-1 (or the pseudogene TRBV3-2) and TRBJ2-2; 8 bases agree with TRBD2. The sequenced material came from peripheral blood. The CDR3, as DNA: TGTGCCAGCAGTTTTCTAGCGGGCTCAACCGGGGAGCTGTTTTTT. It translates to CASSFLAGSTGELFF.